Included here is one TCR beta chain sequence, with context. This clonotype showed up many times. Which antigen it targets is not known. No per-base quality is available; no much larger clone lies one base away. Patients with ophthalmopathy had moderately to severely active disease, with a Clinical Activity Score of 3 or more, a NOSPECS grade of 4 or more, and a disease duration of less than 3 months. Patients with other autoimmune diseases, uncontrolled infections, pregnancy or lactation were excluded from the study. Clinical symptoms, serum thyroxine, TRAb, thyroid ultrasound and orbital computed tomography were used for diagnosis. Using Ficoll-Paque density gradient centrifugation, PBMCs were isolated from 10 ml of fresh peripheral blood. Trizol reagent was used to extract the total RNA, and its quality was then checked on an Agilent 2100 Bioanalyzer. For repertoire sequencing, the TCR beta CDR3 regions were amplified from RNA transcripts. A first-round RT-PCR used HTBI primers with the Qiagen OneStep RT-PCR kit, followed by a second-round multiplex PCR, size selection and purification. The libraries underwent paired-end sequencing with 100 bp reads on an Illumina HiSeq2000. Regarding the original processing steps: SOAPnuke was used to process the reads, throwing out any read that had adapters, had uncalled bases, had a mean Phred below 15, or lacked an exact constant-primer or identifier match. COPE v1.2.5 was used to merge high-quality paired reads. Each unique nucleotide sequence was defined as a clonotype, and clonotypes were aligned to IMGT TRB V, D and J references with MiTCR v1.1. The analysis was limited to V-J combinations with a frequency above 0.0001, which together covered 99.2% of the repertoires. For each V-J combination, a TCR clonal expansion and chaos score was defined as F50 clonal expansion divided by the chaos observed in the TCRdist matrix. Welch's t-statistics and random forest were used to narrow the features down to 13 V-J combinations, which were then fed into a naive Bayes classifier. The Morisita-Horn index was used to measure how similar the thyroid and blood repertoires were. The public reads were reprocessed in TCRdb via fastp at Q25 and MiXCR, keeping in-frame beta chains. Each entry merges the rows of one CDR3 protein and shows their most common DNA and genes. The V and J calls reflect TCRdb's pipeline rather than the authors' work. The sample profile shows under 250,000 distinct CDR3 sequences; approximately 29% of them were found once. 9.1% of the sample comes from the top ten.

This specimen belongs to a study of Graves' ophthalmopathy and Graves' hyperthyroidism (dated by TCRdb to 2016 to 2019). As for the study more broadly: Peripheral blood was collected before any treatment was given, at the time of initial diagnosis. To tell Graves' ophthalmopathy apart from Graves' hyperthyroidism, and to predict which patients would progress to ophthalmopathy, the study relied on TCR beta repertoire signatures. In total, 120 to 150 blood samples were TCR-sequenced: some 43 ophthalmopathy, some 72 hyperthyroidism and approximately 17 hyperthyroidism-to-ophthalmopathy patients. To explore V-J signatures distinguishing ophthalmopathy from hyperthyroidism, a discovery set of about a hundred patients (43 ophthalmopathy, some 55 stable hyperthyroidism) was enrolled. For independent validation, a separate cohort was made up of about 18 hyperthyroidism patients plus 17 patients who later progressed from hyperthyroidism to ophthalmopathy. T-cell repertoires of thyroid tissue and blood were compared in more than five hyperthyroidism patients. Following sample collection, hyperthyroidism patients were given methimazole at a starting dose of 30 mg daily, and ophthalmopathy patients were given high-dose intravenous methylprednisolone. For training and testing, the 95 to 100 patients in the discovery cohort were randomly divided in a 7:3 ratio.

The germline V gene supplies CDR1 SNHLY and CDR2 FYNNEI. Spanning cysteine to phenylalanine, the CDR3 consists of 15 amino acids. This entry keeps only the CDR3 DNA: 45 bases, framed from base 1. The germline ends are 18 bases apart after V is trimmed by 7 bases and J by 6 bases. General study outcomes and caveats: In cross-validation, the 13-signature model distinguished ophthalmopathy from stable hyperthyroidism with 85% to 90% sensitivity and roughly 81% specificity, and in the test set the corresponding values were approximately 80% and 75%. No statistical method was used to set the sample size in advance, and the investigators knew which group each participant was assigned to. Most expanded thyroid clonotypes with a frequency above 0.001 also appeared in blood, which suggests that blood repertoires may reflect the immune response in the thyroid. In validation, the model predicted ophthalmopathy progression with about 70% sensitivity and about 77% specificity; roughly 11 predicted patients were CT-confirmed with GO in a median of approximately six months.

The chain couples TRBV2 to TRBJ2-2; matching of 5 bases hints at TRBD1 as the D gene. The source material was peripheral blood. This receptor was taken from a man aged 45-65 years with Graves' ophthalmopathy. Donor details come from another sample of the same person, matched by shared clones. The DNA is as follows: TGTGCCAGCAAGGTCCAGGGAAGGAGCGCCGGGGAGCTGTTTTTT. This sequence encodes CASKVQGRSAGELFF.